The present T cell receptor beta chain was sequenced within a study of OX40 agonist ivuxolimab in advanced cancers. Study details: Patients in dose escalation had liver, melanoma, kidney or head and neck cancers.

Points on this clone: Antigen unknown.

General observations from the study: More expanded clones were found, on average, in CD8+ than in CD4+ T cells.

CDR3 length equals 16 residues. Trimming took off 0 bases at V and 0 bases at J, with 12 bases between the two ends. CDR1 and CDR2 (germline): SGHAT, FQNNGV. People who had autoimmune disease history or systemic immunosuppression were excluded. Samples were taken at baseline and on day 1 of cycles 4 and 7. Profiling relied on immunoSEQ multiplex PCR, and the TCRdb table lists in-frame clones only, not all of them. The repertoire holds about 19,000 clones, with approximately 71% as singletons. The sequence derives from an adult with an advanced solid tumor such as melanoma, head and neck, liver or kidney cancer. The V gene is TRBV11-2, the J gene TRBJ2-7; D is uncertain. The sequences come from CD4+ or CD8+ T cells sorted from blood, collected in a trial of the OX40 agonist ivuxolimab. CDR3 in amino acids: CASSLDLNSLSYEQYF. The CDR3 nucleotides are TGTGCCAGCAGCTTAGATCTTAACAGCCTCTCCTACGAGCAGTACTTC.